Each of the 21 T cell receptor beta chains below was sequenced from the same sample in a study of response to subunit inactivated influenza vaccine. One entry per CDR3 protein, called by TCRdb with MiXCR from the RT-PCR reads. The sample holds under 950,000 distinct CDR3 sequences, roughly 20% seen once. The source was PBMCs from blood, collected less than 6 days after vaccination. The receptor source for this set is a middle-aged man who received an inactivated influenza vaccine.

A few counts support this clonotype. The rearrangement uses TRBV20-1 and TRBJ2-2; no reliable D call. Deletions cut 3 bases from V and 7 bases from J, with 6 bases between. CDR1 is DFQATT, CDR2 SNEGSKA, per germline (reference sequence). This CDR3 has 11 residues. The CDR3 reads CSARADGELFF. CDR3 nucleotides: TGCAGTGCTAGGGCCGACGGGGAGCTGTTTTTT.

V and J are TRBV4-2 and TRBJ2-3; tentative D call: TRBD2 (5 bases). Between the trimmed V and J ends, which lost 0 bases and 2 bases, there was a span of 12 bases. The CDR3 loop spans 16 amino acids. Looked up from germline, CDR1 is LGHNA and CDR2 is YNFKEQ. The CDR3: CASSQDERSNTDTQYF. The CDR3, as DNA: TGTGCCAGCAGCCAAGACGAGCGGTCGAACACAGATACGCAGTATTTT.

The chain has TRBV7-3 and TRBJ1-1; the match to TRBD1 covers 8 bases. The CDR3 has 13 amino acids. Germline lookup yields CDR1 SGHTA and CDR2 FQGTGA. V was clipped by 6 bases and J by 7 bases; unmatched bases: 7. In DNA form, the CDR3 reads TGTGCCAGCAGGCGAGGGACAGGCTATGAAGCTTTCTTT. Its protein is CASRRGTGYEAFF.

There are a few counts of this clonotype. This rearrangement joins TRBV10-3 to TRBJ2-3; 7 bases are a match to TRBD1. Germline V gene data show CDR1 as ENHRY and CDR2 as SYGVKD. The V segment lost 6 bases and the J segment 1 base; nucleotides outside the gene matches: 7. The CDR3 covers 15 residues. The CDR3 region is CAISMTGLGTDTQYF. CDR3 coding DNA: TGTGCCATCAGCATGACAGGGTTGGGCACAGATACGCAGTATTTT.

This clonotype came up a few times. CDR3 amino acids: CSVGRIAGGRSYNEQFF. The CDR3 bases are TGCAGCGTTGGCCGAATAGCGGGGGGCCGCTCCTACAATGAGCAGTTCTTC. V and J are TRBV29-1 and TRBJ2-1; 10 nucleotides match TRBD2. With 4 bases clipped from V and 0 bases from J, the junction kept 9 bases outside the gene matches. Germline loops: CDR1 SQVTM, CDR2 ANQGSEA. This CDR3 comprises 17 residues.

In its sample, this clonotype was seen a few times. V gene TRBV3-1 combines with J gene TRBJ1-6; D may be TRBD1 (6 bases). CDR1 is LGHDT, CDR2 YNNKEL, per germline (reference sequence). The CDR3 runs 15 residues. Trimming left V 2 bases short and J 3 bases short, with 8 bases between. CDR3 protein: CASSQTGSYNSPLHF. CDR3 coding DNA: TGTGCCAGCAGCCAAACAGGGAGCTATAATTCACCCCTCCACTTT. The full variable domain, with the rest looked up from reference TRBV3-1 and TRBJ1-6, is DTAVSQTPKYLVTQMGNDKSIKCEQNLGHDTMYWYKQDSKKFLKIMFSYNNKELIINETVPNRFSPKSPDKAHLNLHINSLELGDSAVYFCASSQTGSYNSPLHFGNGTRLTVT.

V is TRBV5-6 and J is TRBJ2-3, with D possibly called TRBD1 or TRBD2 (5 bases each). Germline-derived CDR1 and CDR2 are SGHDT and YYEEEE. The V end lost 4 bases, the J end lost 7 bases, and 16 bases lay between the germline ends. The CDR3 spans 14 residues. CDR3 sequence reads: CASSTIVGDHTQYF. CDR3 in DNA: TGTGCCAGCAGCACAATTGTAGGGGACCATACGCAGTATTTT.

Only a few counts were recorded for this clonotype. The chain recombines TRBV7-6 with TRBJ2-3; D possibly corresponds to TRBD1 (5 bases). The CDR3 extends over 15 amino acids. From germline, CDR1 is SGHVS and CDR2 FNYEAQ. Trimming removed 1 base from V and 2 bases from J, with 10 bases in between. CDR3 amino acids: CASSLEAGITDTQYF. CDR3 in DNA: TGTGCCAGCAGCTTAGAAGCAGGGATCACAGATACGCAGTATTTT.

This clonotype was found a few times. The V call is TRBV20-1, the J call TRBJ1-4; possibly TRBD1 for D (5 bases). V shed 0 bases and J shed 7 bases, with 12 bases lying between them. Germline lookup yields CDR1 DFQATT and CDR2 SNEGSKA (reference sequence). The CDR3 is 14 residues long. The DNA for the CDR3 is TGCAGTGCTAGAGATTCGGGACGGCCTGAAAAACTGTTTTTT. Translating it yields CSARDSGRPEKLFF.

This clonotype was detected many times. The rearrangement uses TRBV3-1 and TRBJ1-2; D perhaps matches TRBD1 (5 bases). Trimming removed 2 bases at V and 2 bases at J, with 6 bases between. Per germline, CDR1 LGHDT and CDR2 YNNKEL (reference sequence). The CDR3 has 13 amino acids. The CDR3 DNA follows: TGTGCCAGCAGCCAACAGGGAAACTATGGCTACACCTTC. Translated: CASSQQGNYGYTF.

This clonotype showed up just a few times. The chain recombines TRBV28 with TRBJ2-3, with 14 bases aligning to TRBD2. V shed 5 bases, J shed 3 bases, and the junction held 4 bases outside the gene matches. CDR1 and CDR2 (germline): MDHEN, SYDVKM. CDR3 length: 16 residues. DNA of the CDR3: TGTGCCAGCAGTCGACTAGCGGGAGGGTTAACAGATACGCAGTATTTT. Protein: CASSRLAGGLTDTQYF.

This clonotype appeared a single time. The chain combines TRBV25-1 with TRBJ2-6; D possibly corresponds to TRBD2 (5 bases). V gave up 6 bases and J gave up 0 bases, with 12 bases separating them. The CDR3 runs to 16 residues. Germline assignment: CDR1 MGHDK and CDR2 SYGVNS. The CDR3 DNA follows: TGTGCCAGCAGCCCACGGGATGGCTCTGGGGCCAACGTCCTGACTTTC. As protein: CASSPRDGSGANVLTF. Full variable domain (missing parts from reference TRBV25-1 and TRBJ2-6): EADIYQTPRYLVIGTGKKITLECSQTMGHDKMYWYQQDPGMELHLIHYSYGVNSTEKGDLSSESTVSRIRTEHFPLTLESARPSHTSQYLCASSPRDGSGANVLTFGAGSRLTVL.

The V gene is TRBV7-2, the J gene TRBJ2-5; D is unclear. The germline V gene encodes CDR1 SGHTA and CDR2 FQGNSA. The ends were cut back, 5 bases at V and 2 bases at J, with 12 bases in the middle. This CDR3 contains 14 residues. The CDR3 sequence: CASSHRNSQETQYF. CDR3 bases: TGTGCCAGCAGCCACAGAAACAGTCAAGAGACCCAGTACTTC.

This sequence joins TRBV10-3 and TRBJ2-5; D is undetermined. The CDR3 runs 12 residues. The V and J ends lost 3 bases and 4 bases respectively, with 6 bases between them. CDR1 and CDR2 (germline): ENHRY, SYGVKD. The CDR3 is CAISDGRETQYF. The CDR3 DNA follows: TGTGCCATCAGTGATGGCCGAGAGACCCAGTACTTC.

Remarks on this clonotype: Compared with germline, one end of the junction differs, possibly owing to a read error. The gene calls are TRBV14 and TRBJ2-7; D might be TRBD1 or TRBD2, each matching 5 bases. CDR3 length: 19 amino acids. The germline V gene encodes CDR1 SGHDN and CDR2 FVKESK. The CDR3 DNA reads TGTGCCACCAGCCTTAGCCCCCTACTACCGGGACCTTTCTCCTACGAGCAGTACTTC. This codes for CATSLSPLLPGPFSYEQYF.

Concerning this clonotype: This may stem from a read error, because a much larger clone lies one nucleotide away. The chain has TRBV5-6 and TRBJ2-7; 10 nucleotides line up with TRBD2. The trim removed 4 bases at V and 5 bases at J, leaving 3 bases unmatched. CDR3 length equals 13 residues. CDR1 is SGHDT and CDR2 is YYEEEE in the germline V gene. The CDR3 sequence is CASSHGTSDEQYF. The CDR3 DNA reads TGTGCCAGCAGCCACGGGACTAGCGACGAGCAGTACTTC.

This clonotype was picked up a small number of times. The genes are TRBV20-1 and TRBJ2-1; 10 bases line up with TRBD2. This CDR3 has 14 residues. Germline V gene lookup returns CDR1 DFQATT and CDR2 SNEGSKA (reference sequence). J gave up 1 base and V 6 bases, and 3 bases lay outside the gene matches. CDR3 bases: TGCAGTGCCTCGACTAGCGGGTCCTACAATGAGCAGTTCTTC. This codes for CSASTSGSYNEQFF.

The chain links TRBV5-1 to TRBJ2-4, with 8 bases identical to TRBD1. The germline V gene has CDR1 SGHRS and CDR2 YFSETQ. This CDR3 region has 17 residues. The trim removed 0 bases at V and 0 bases at J, leaving 5 bases unmatched. The chain's CDR3 is CASSLEGTGVAKNIQYF. CDR3 coding DNA: TGCGCCAGCAGCTTGGAAGGGACAGGAGTAGCCAAAAACATTCAGTACTTC.

The J gene is TRBJ2-7, the V gene TRBV7-9; the D gene is possibly TRBD1 (6 bases). The length of the CDR3 is 13 residues. Germline CDR1 SEHNR, CDR2 FQNEAQ (reference sequence). Trimming took 5 bases from V and 5 from J, leaving 13 bases between them. CDR3 in amino acids: CASSPHGDNEQYF. Here the CDR3 DNA reads TGTGCCAGCAGCCCCCACGGGGACAACGAGCAGTACTTC.

The chain combines TRBV24-1 with TRBJ1-1; the D is unclear. Germline values: CDR1 KGHDR, CDR2 SFDVKD. CDR3 length: 13 amino acids. V gave up 4 bases and J gave up 4 bases, with 9 bases separating them. The CDR3: CATSDSWGTEAFF. The CDR3 coding sequence is TGTGCCACCAGTGACAGCTGGGGCACTGAAGCTTTCTTT.

This clonotype came up a few times. The CDR3 region is CASSQSGHGSSGANVLTF. DNA of the CDR3: TGCGCCAGCAGCCAAAGCGGGCACGGAAGCTCTGGGGCCAACGTCCTGACTTTC. The gene calls are TRBV4-3 and TRBJ2-6, with D possibly being TRBD2 (6 bases). Germline-derived CDR1 and CDR2 are LGHNA and YSLEER. Trimming shortened V by 2 bases and J by 0 bases, and 14 bases separated the two germline ends. The CDR3 runs to 18 residues.